The T cell receptor (beta chain) under discussion was sequenced for a study of brain T cells in children with intractable seizures (dated by TCRdb to the early 2020s). The study in broad terms: Resected brain tissue from over 50 pediatric epilepsy surgery cases was initially screened for immune gene transcripts with a NanoString immunology panel. Among the 12 selected surgery cases, eight also had pre-surgery blood sequenced, leaving four with brain tissue only.

In its sample, this clone was seen a few times. Which antigen it targets is not known. The input lacks base qualities; no much larger clone sits a single base away. The immunoSEQ assay was applied to genomic DNA to generate the TCR beta chain sequences. The study's processing was this. CDR3 sequences that did not begin with the conserved framework cysteine at position 104 were removed by hand. To get clonality, the normalized Shannon's Diversity Index was subtracted from one, giving values from 0 (maximal diversity) to 1 (oligoclonal). Chi-squared comparison-of-proportions tests were used to check whether the frequency of the same CDR3 differed between samples, for example brain versus blood. Public clonotypes were found through immuneACCESS searches, while the VDJdb browser was used to judge similarity to known antiviral clonotypes. Here the immuneACCESS table is served through TCRdb, limited to in-frame sequences with V and J called. Missing clones are a known gap in these copies; in checked studies unresolved V genes cover under half, and the rest lacks a known reason. V, J and clone size are those of that table, while D and trimming were read from the DNA. The sample contains tens of thousands of clones, under 95% of them found a single time. The ten largest clones take up around 22% of the sample.

The paper as a whole reports these results and caveats: Viral specificity was inferred only from CDR3 sequence similarity, and patients' HCMV serostatus was unknown. Because pre- and post-surgery blood were sequenced to different depths, clones absent from the pre-surgery sample may reflect undersampling.

The meaning of the sample's time point label: resected brain tissue, or blood drawn just prior to surgery. The surgery cases with the highest brain T cell transcript signatures were chosen for TCR beta chain sequencing of brain tissue, and also of blood when blood was available. Before surgery, the patients had been given at least one anti-epileptic drug. The TCR-sequenced patients were children whose drug-resistant epilepsy was caused by tuberous sclerosis complex, focal cortical dysplasia, Rasmussen encephalitis or hemimegalencephaly. Blood was drawn right before the epilepsy surgery. Bulk genomic DNA was isolated from unsorted brain tissue and whole blood using the Monarch genomic DNA purification kit. Sequencing was performed on peripheral blood, taken at surgery. This TCR derives from a girl aged 2 to 9 with Rasmussen encephalitis and intractable seizures.

CDR3 loop: CSASFRERDEQFF. In nucleotides, the sequence is TGCAGTGCTAGTTTCCGAGAGAGGGATGAGCAGTTCTTC. Rearrangement joined TRBV20-1 to TRBJ2-1; TRBD2 is a weak D gene call, 5 bases matching. Taken from the germline V gene (reference sequence), the CDR1 and CDR2 loops are DFQATT and SNEGSKA. V sheds 3 bases and J sheds 8 bases, leaving 14 bases between their ends. Taken from cysteine to phenylalanine, the CDR3 has 13 residues. The read is trimmed to its CDR3 DNA, 39 bases read in frame from base 1.